These 27 T cell receptor beta chains were sequenced from one sample in a study of blood T cell repertoires in COVID-19. The assay was immunoSEQ multiplex PCR, and TCRdb's table has in-frame clones only and misses some. The sample includes 95,000 or so clones, approximately 84% of them seen just once. The sequenced material came from peripheral blood. The receptor source for this set is a human donor in a cohort sampled during active COVID-19.

The chain combines TRBV9 with TRBJ1-2; D is undetermined. Germline assignment: CDR1 SGDLS and CDR2 YYNGEE. Trimming took off 1 base at V and 1 base at J, with 11 bases between the two ends. This CDR3 is built from 15 residues. The CDR3 is CASSVRLDYNYGYTF. The CDR3 coding sequence is TGTGCCAGCAGCGTACGTCTGGACTATAACTATGGCTACACCTTC.

The chain has TRBV27 and TRBJ2-5; 10 positions match TRBD2. CDR1 MNHEY and CDR2 SMNVEV come from the germline V gene (reference sequence). This CDR3 is built from 15 residues. The V segment lost 3 bases and the J segment 5 bases; nucleotides outside the gene matches: 6. CDR3 in amino acids: CASSLSLAGDETQYF. In DNA form, the CDR3 reads TGTGCCAGCAGTTTGTCGCTAGCGGGAGACGAGACCCAGTACTTC.

The chain joins TRBV4-1 to TRBJ2-3; D may be TRBD2 (6 bases). Trimming removed 2 bases at V and 2 bases at J, with 11 bases between. Germline V gene data show CDR1 as MGHRA and CDR2 as YSYEKL. This CDR3 contains 15 residues. The CDR3 region has the DNA TGCGCCAGCAGCCAACTGGGGACTGCCACAGATACGCAGTATTTT. Its protein product is CASSQLGTATDTQYF.

This rearrangement joins TRBV6-6 to TRBJ2-7, with unresolved D. This CDR3 has 11 amino acids. CDR1 is MNHNY and CDR2 is SVGAGI in the germline V gene (reference sequence). Trimming took off 8 bases at V and 4 bases at J, with 9 bases between the two ends. CDR3 DNA: TGTGCCAGCGGCCGCCAATACGAGCAGTACTTC. Amino acid sequence: CASGRQYEQYF.

The rearrangement links TRBV21-1 to TRBJ1-5; the table gives TRBD1 as D, unverified against the DNA. TRBV21-1 is listed as a pseudogene. CDR3 length equals 15 residues. The CDR3 loop reads CASTGQGIRNQPQHF. The CDR3, as DNA: TGTGCCAGCACCGGACAGGGAATACGCAATCAGCCCCAGCATTTT.

The V and J genes are TRBV6-5 and TRBJ1-5, with a weak D call TRBD1 (6 bases). V dropped 7 bases and J dropped 4 bases, with 14 bases sitting between them. Germline-derived CDR1 and CDR2 are MNHEY and SVGAGI. The CDR3 has 14 amino acids. CDR3 nucleotides: TGTGCCAGCAATGCGGGGGCGGGGAATCAGCCCCAGCATTTT. Its translation: CASNAGAGNQPQHF.

This rearrangement joins TRBV19 to TRBJ1-5; D is undetermined. The CDR3 runs to 15 residues. The V end lost 0 bases, the J end lost 7 bases, and 13 bases lay between the germline ends. CDR1 and CDR2 (germline): LNHDA, SQIVND (reference sequence). This chain's CDR3 is CASSIEGARPQPQHF. Here the CDR3 DNA reads TGTGCCAGTAGTATAGAGGGAGCGCGTCCGCAGCCCCAGCATTTT.

V gene TRBV30 combines with J gene TRBJ1-5; D ambiguous. Germline CDR1 reads GTSNPN; CDR2 reads SVGIG (reference sequence). With 3 bases removed from V and 2 bases from J, the gap between germline ends came to 14 bases. This CDR3 region has 15 residues. The CDR3, as DNA: TGTGCCTGGAGGGCCGGGGTATTCGGCAATCAGCCCCAGCATTTT. Residues: CAWRAGVFGNQPQHF.

The rearrangement joins TRBV7-2 to TRBJ2-2; 7 bases match TRBD1. The germline V gene encodes CDR1 SGHTA and CDR2 FQGNSA. Losses at the gene ends were 5 bases for V and 8 bases for J; bases not matched to a gene: 8. This CDR3 is 14 amino acids long. The CDR3: CASSIGTAKGELFF. Here the CDR3 DNA reads TGTGCCAGCAGCATCGGGACAGCAAAAGGGGAGCTGTTTTTT. Full variable domain (remainder filled in from reference TRBV7-2 and TRBJ2-2): GAGVSQSPSNKVTEKGKDVELRCDPISGHTALYWYRQSLGQGLEFLIYFQGNSAPDKSGLPSDRFSAERTGGSVSTLTIQRTQQEDSAVYLCASSIGTAKGELFFGEGSRLTVL.

The V and J genes are TRBV3-1 (or the pseudogene TRBV3-2) and TRBJ2-7; unclear D gene. CDR3 length: 13 residues. Germline CDR1 LGHDT, CDR2 YNNKEL (reference sequence). V dropped 4 bases and J dropped 2 bases, with 9 bases sitting between them. CDR3 residues: CASSPIYPYEQYF. CDR3 in DNA: TGTGCCAGCAGCCCTATTTACCCCTACGAGCAGTACTTC.

V usage is TRBV18 and J usage is TRBJ2-5; 8 bases are shared with TRBD2. V lost 6 bases to trimming and J lost 4 bases; unmatched junction nucleotides: 4. Germline values: CDR1 KGHSH, CDR2 LQKENI. The CDR3 is made up of 13 amino acids. This CDR3 is CASSLGLAETQYF. The CDR3 nucleotides are TGTGCCAGCTCCCTCGGACTAGCAGAGACCCAGTACTTC.

V usage is TRBV6-5 and J usage is TRBJ1-1; 7 bases match TRBD1. This CDR3 contains 16 residues. CDR1 is MNHEY and CDR2 is SVGAGI in the germline V gene. The J segment lost 0 bases and the V segment lost 4 bases, leaving 8 bases of the junction unmatched. CDR3 sequence reads: CASSWGLDRVNTEAFF. The CDR3 region has the DNA TGTGCCAGCAGTTGGGGGCTTGACAGGGTGAACACTGAAGCTTTCTTT.

V is TRBV2 and J is TRBJ2-3; D is perhaps TRBD2 (7 bases). Germline loops: CDR1 SNHLY, CDR2 FYNNEI. CDR3 size: 16 residues. Trimming stripped 8 bases from V and 4 bases from J, with 22 bases between. CDR3 loop: CASLRGETSRADTQYF. Here the CDR3 DNA reads TGTGCCAGCTTAAGGGGGGAGACTAGCAGGGCAGATACGCAGTATTTT.

V usage is TRBV6-2 or TRBV6-3 and J usage is TRBJ2-1; 7 positions agree with TRBD1. CDR3 length: 14 amino acids. The ends lost 2 bases at V and 7 bases at J; junction bases unmatched: 5. The germline CDR1 and CDR2 sequences are MNHEY and SVGEGT. CDR3 in DNA: TGTGCCAGCAGTTACGAGGACAGGTGGAATGAGCAGTTCTTC. This encodes CASSYEDRWNEQFF.

The rearrangement links TRBV11-2 to TRBJ1-4; maybe TRBD1 (6 bases). This CDR3 spans 15 amino acids. Germline lookup yields CDR1 SGHAT and CDR2 FQNNGV. V was cut by 5 bases and J by 7 bases, with 17 bases left in between. CDR3 amino acids: CASSPRQALGEKLFF. The CDR3 coding sequence is TGTGCCAGCAGCCCGAGACAGGCCCTAGGTGAAAAACTGTTTTTT. Together with reference TRBV11-2 and TRBJ1-4, the CDR3 gives the full variable domain: EAGVAQSPRYKIIEKRQSVAFWCNPISGHATLYWYQQILGQGPKLLIQFQNNGVVDDSQLPKDRFSAERLKGVDSTLKIQPAKLEDSAVYLCASSPRQALGEKLFFGSGTQLSVL.

The chain links TRBV6-1 to TRBJ2-7, with D perhaps matching TRBD1 (6 bases). CDR3 length equals 15 residues. Germline assignment: CDR1 MNHNS and CDR2 SASEGT. Trimming cost V 2 bases and J 0 bases, with 11 bases left between them. CDR3 sequence reads: CASSEPGHVSYEQYF. The DNA for the CDR3 is TGTGCCAGCAGTGAACCGGGACACGTCTCCTACGAGCAGTACTTC.

The chain is built from TRBV7-6 and TRBJ1-1; D unclear. Trimming stripped 5 bases from V and 1 base from J, with 14 bases between. CDR3 length equals 15 residues. Per the germline V gene, CDR1 is SGHVS and CDR2 is FNYEAQ. CDR3 sequence reads: CASSGEQEGNTEAFF. The CDR3 nucleotides read TGTGCCAGCAGCGGAGAGCAGGAGGGGAACACTGAAGCTTTCTTT.

The chain uses TRBV9 and TRBJ2-2; 7 positions match TRBD1. V was clipped by 6 bases and J by 1 base; unmatched bases: 6. The CDR3 has 15 amino acids. In germline, CDR1 is SGDLS, CDR2 YYNGEE. The CDR3 region is CASTGRTGNTGELFF. CDR3 nucleotide sequence: TGTGCCAGCACTGGAAGGACAGGGAACACCGGGGAGCTGTTTTTT.

This chain links TRBV5-4 with TRBJ1-4; tentatively, D is TRBD1 (5 bases). Germline CDR1 reads SGHNT; CDR2 reads YYREEE (reference sequence). V lost 4 bases, J lost 5 bases, and 15 bases lay in between. The length of the CDR3 is 15 residues. CDR3 protein: CASSQETEVNEKLFF. The CDR3 DNA sequence: TGTGCCAGCAGCCAGGAGACAGAGGTCAATGAAAAACTGTTTTTT.

This clone appeared a few times. The chain recombines TRBV5-4 with TRBJ2-7; D unclear. From germline, CDR1 is SGHNT and CDR2 YYREEE (reference sequence). This CDR3 has 15 residues. V was pared by 0 bases and J by 3 bases, with 13 bases between. The CDR3 region is CASSLAGSSHYEQYF. In DNA, the CDR3 is TGTGCCAGCAGCTTGGCCGGTAGTTCGCACTACGAGCAGTACTTC.

This sequence joins TRBV29-1 and TRBJ2-1; no firm D call. Trimming stripped 3 bases from V and 7 bases from J, with 10 bases between. The V gene's germline CDR1 is SQVTM and CDR2 ANQGSEA. This CDR3 is built from 12 residues. The chain's CDR3 is CSVEGLWNEQFF. CDR3 coding DNA: TGCAGCGTTGAGGGCCTTTGGAATGAGCAGTTCTTC.

The CDR3 nucleotides read TGTGCCAGCAGTGCGGCAGGGGTCGGAGAGACCCAGTACTTC. Amino acids: CASSAAGVGETQYF. The chain combines TRBV25-1 with TRBJ2-5, with a weak D call TRBD1 (6 bases). Germline lookup yields CDR1 MGHDK and CDR2 SYGVNS. The CDR3 extends over 14 amino acids. V dropped 4 bases and J dropped 4 bases, with 13 bases sitting between them.

V usage is TRBV7-9 and J usage is TRBJ2-4; 9 positions agree with TRBD1. From germline, CDR1 is SEHNR and CDR2 FQNEAQ (reference sequence). The CDR3 contains 15 residues. Germline trimming cut 2 bases from V and 9 bases from J; bases unmatched to any gene: 8. The CDR3, as DNA: TGTGCCAGCAGCTTACCCGGGACAGGGAACGTCATTCAGTACTTC. Its protein is CASSLPGTGNVIQYF.

The chain joins TRBV6-2 or TRBV6-3 to TRBJ2-7; 9 bases line up with TRBD1. The germline V gene has CDR1 MNHEY and CDR2 SVGEGT. The CDR3 length is 13 residues. Trimming removed 6 bases from V and 4 bases from J; junction bases left unmatched: 4. CDR3 protein: CASSRQGVYEQYF. The CDR3 coding sequence is TGTGCCAGCAGCAGACAGGGGGTATACGAGCAGTACTTC.

The V call is TRBV4-3, the J call TRBJ2-1; TRBD1 aligns across 8 bases. Germline CDR1 LGHNA, CDR2 YSLEER. The trim removed 4 bases at V and 8 bases at J, leaving 4 bases unmatched. This CDR3 comprises 13 residues. The CDR3 DNA is TGCGCCAGCAGCCTCACGACAGGGGATGAGCAGTTCTTC. Residues: CASSLTTGDEQFF.

The chain couples TRBV21-1 to TRBJ2-7; the table's D gene call, TRBD2, was not cross checked with the DNA. TRBV21-1 is a pseudogene locus. The length of the CDR3 is 17 residues. CDR3 sequence reads: CASSKGRGSRRTYEQYF. CDR3 coding DNA: TGTGCCAGCAGCAAAGGGAGGGGCAGTAGACGGACCTACGAGCAGTACTTC.

The chain joins TRBV5-1 to TRBJ1-4; the D is unclear. Germline CDR1 SGHRS, CDR2 YFSETQ. This CDR3 is built from 13 residues. The V gene lost 5 bases and the J gene lost 8 bases, with 13 bases spanning the gap. The CDR3 reads CASRNEVVEKLFF. The DNA for the CDR3 is TGCGCCAGCAGGAATGAGGTGGTCGAAAAACTGTTTTTT.